This T cell receptor beta chain was found in a study of T cells after yellow fever vaccination. This clonotype was recorded at least ten times. TCRdb used MiXCR to reprocess the 5' RACE reads, holding one entry per CDR3 protein. Among 300,000 to 400,000 distinct CDR3 sequences, around 3.9% were seen once, and the ten largest hold approximately 25%. This CDR3 contains 14 residues. The V end was cut by 4 bases, the J end by 2 bases, with 11 bases between. Germline assignment: CDR1 LGHNA and CDR2 YNFKEQ. The gene calls are TRBV4-2 and TRBJ2-5, with a possible D match to TRBD1 (6 bases). The sequence derives from a man between 18 and 35 years old who received the YFV17D yellow fever vaccine. The sequences come from PBMCs, collected 5 days after the yellow fever booster vaccination. The CDR3 reads CASSRKTGQETQYF. The DNA for the CDR3 is TGTGCCAGCAGCCGGAAGACAGGACAAGAGACCCAGTACTTC.